The 28 T cell receptor beta chains given below trace back to one sample, sequenced in a study of T-cell reconstitution after alpha-beta-depleted transplantation in children. Construction of the TCRbeta library involved unique molecular identifiers. Each CDR3 protein is one row after TCRdb ran MiXCR on the PCR reads. The sample has about 130,000 distinct CDR3 sequences; 8% to 10% are singletons. Source: PBMCs, mostly from graft donor cells, taken 180 days after TCRalphabeta/CD19-depleted stem cell transplant. The source is a girl less than two years old who had a stem cell transplant for combined immunodeficiency, so the T cells may come from the graft donor.

This clonotype occurred a few times. The chain is built from TRBV7-2 and TRBJ2-3; TRBD2 agrees at 11 bases. This CDR3 has 16 amino acids. Germline V lookup: CDR1 SGHTA, CDR2 FQGNSA. Trimming removed 3 bases from V and 6 bases from J; junction bases left unmatched: 8. The CDR3 sequence is CASSFPIAGGPDTQYF. In DNA, the CDR3 is TGTGCCAGCAGCTTCCCTATAGCGGGAGGGCCCGATACGCAGTATTTT.

This chain uses TRBV6-2 or TRBV6-3 with TRBJ1-1, with D maybe TRBD1 (6 bases). This CDR3 is 16 amino acids long. Trimming stripped 6 bases from V and 2 bases from J, with 19 bases between. Germline V gene lookup returns CDR1 MNHEY and CDR2 SVGEGT. Written as DNA, the CDR3 is TGTGCCAGCAGCCAAACTGCTACAGGGCTCAACACTGAAGCTTTCTTT. Protein: CASSQTATGLNTEAFF.

V usage is TRBV6-1 and J usage is TRBJ2-2; no firm D call. V dropped 1 base and J dropped 4 bases, with 4 bases sitting between them. Germline CDR1 MNHNS, CDR2 SASEGT. The CDR3 extends over 13 amino acids. The CDR3 bases are TGTGCCAGCAGTGAAGTTGTCACCGGGGAGCTGTTTTTT. Its translation is CASSEVVTGELFF.

The rearrangement links TRBV20-1 to TRBJ2-1; D not certain. CDR1 and CDR2 from the germline V gene are DFQATT and SNEGSKA (reference sequence). Trimming shortened V by 0 bases and J by 7 bases, and 19 bases separated the two germline ends. The CDR3 contains 16 residues. This CDR3 reads CSARDTQASDWNEQFF. The CDR3 DNA reads as TGCAGTGCTAGAGACACTCAGGCGTCGGATTGGAATGAGCAGTTCTTC.

The rearrangement links TRBV20-1 to TRBJ2-7; the match to TRBD2 covers 9 bases. The V segment lost 1 base and the J segment 6 bases; nucleotides outside the gene matches: 4. In germline, CDR1 is DFQATT, CDR2 SNEGSKA (reference sequence). This CDR3 region has 13 residues. CDR3 nucleotide sequence: TGCAGTGCTAGAGTCGGCGGGAGGGCCGAGCAGTACTTC. Its protein is CSARVGGRAEQYF.

In its sample, this clonotype was seen a few times. The chain uses TRBV7-2 and TRBJ1-5; D is unresolved. V lost 2 bases, J lost 3 bases, and 17 bases lay in between. Per the germline V gene, CDR1 is SGHTA and CDR2 is FQGNSA. The CDR3 is 17 residues long. This CDR3 is CASSLRGPRLPNQPQHF. CDR3 DNA sequence: TGTGCCAGCAGCTTACGAGGGCCCCGACTGCCCAATCAGCCCCAGCATTTT.

The sample holds one count of this clonotype. The chain employs TRBV6-2 or TRBV6-3 and TRBJ2-5, with D unclear. Deletions cut 0 bases from V and 0 bases from J, with 8 bases between. The V gene's germline CDR1 is MNHEY and CDR2 SVGEGT. CDR3 length equals 15 residues. CDR3 coding DNA: TGTGCCAGCAGTTACTCGAGTAGCTACCAAGAGACCCAGTACTTC. Encoded protein: CASSYSSSYQETQYF.

This clonotype was picked up a small number of times. The chain recombines TRBV5-1 with TRBJ2-1, with D perhaps TRBD1 or TRBD2 (6 bases each). This CDR3 contains 15 residues. The V gene's germline CDR1 is SGHRS and CDR2 YFSETQ. V shed 1 base and J shed 4 bases, with 12 bases lying between them. The CDR3 protein is CASSLRGDSYNEQFF. DNA for the CDR3: TGCGCCAGCAGCTTGAGGGGGGACTCTTACAATGAGCAGTTCTTC.

This clonotype has only a few counts. CDR3: CASSHLAGRETQYF. The CDR3 region has the DNA TGTGCCAGCAGCCACCTAGCGGGGCGGGAGACCCAGTACTTC. This sequence joins TRBV12-3 or TRBV12-4 and TRBJ2-5, with 9 bases identical to TRBD2. Unmatched junction bases numbered 7, after V lost 6 bases and J lost 5 bases. There are 14 residues in the CDR3.

The table lists this clonotype with many counts. This chain connects TRBV6-1 to TRBJ2-1; D is possibly TRBD1 or TRBD2 (5 bases each). Looked up from germline, CDR1 is MNHNS and CDR2 is SASEGT. This CDR3 is 12 amino acids long. Trimming stripped 6 bases from V and 15 bases from J, with 18 bases between. CDR3 coding DNA: TGTGCCAGCAGCGTGAGGGGTTACACCCCGTTCTTC. Translating it yields CASSVRGYTPFF.

This clonotype turned up a few times. The V call is TRBV27, the J call TRBJ2-7; 7 nucleotides align to TRBD2. Germline lookup yields CDR1 MNHEY and CDR2 SMNVEV (reference sequence). This CDR3 spans 12 amino acids. With 6 bases clipped from V and 5 bases from J, the junction kept 4 bases outside the gene matches. This CDR3 is CASRGGYHEQYF. The CDR3 DNA reads as TGTGCCAGCAGGGGAGGGTACCACGAGCAGTACTTC.

This clonotype has more than one count but fewer than ten. The J gene is TRBJ2-5, the V gene TRBV20-1, with 7 bases fitting TRBD1. Trimming cost V 4 bases and J 7 bases; bases outside gene matches: 9. The CDR3 is 13 residues long. From germline, CDR1 is DFQATT and CDR2 SNEGSKA (reference sequence). The CDR3 DNA is TGCAGTGCTACCCGGACAGGCGAGATGACCCAGTACTTC. This encodes CSATRTGEMTQYF.

This clonotype was found a few times. The chain joins TRBV20-1 to TRBJ1-6; D is undetermined. The ends were cut back, 3 bases at V and 10 bases at J, with 13 bases in the middle. CDR1 and CDR2 from the germline V gene are DFQATT and SNEGSKA (reference sequence). The CDR3 covers 13 residues. For the CDR3, the DNA is TGCAGTGCTAGTAAAGTAGAGGAATCACCCCTCCACTTT. Its translation is CSASKVEESPLHF.

This clonotype was counted between two and nine times. The chain uses TRBV6-2 or TRBV6-3 and TRBJ2-5; TRBD1 agrees at 8 bases. Germline V gene lookup returns CDR1 MNHEY and CDR2 SVGEGT. The CDR3 sequence is 17 residues long. After removal of 2 bases from V and 2 bases from J, the junction contained 10 bases not matched to a gene. Written as DNA, the CDR3 is TGTGCCAGCAGTTACCCCACCCGGGACAGGAGACAAGAGACCCAGTACTTC. Its protein is CASSYPTRDRRQETQYF.

This clonotype was counted ten times or more. This chain uses TRBV27 with TRBJ2-1; 7 bases line up with TRBD2. The CDR3 runs 16 residues. Germline values: CDR1 MNHEY, CDR2 SMNVEV (reference sequence). V trimming: 2 bases; J trimming: 0 bases; junction bases outside the gene matches: 4. The CDR3: CASSLGRGGSYNEQFF. As DNA, the CDR3 is TGTGCCAGCAGTTTAGGGAGGGGAGGCTCCTACAATGAGCAGTTCTTC.

Only a few counts were recorded for this clonotype. The chain links TRBV6-2 or TRBV6-3 to TRBJ2-1; TRBD2 matches at 9 bases. This CDR3 has 14 residues. In germline, CDR1 is MNHEY, CDR2 SVGEGT. The trim removed 4 bases at V and 8 bases at J, leaving 6 bases unmatched. The CDR3 loop reads CASSLGGGAHEQFF. CDR3 sequence (DNA): TGTGCCAGCAGTTTGGGCGGGGGGGCCCATGAGCAGTTCTTC.

In its sample, this clonotype was seen a few times. The CDR3 DNA is TGCAGCGTTGAACGGCACCTGAACACTGAAGCTTTCTTT. It specifies CSVERHLNTEAFF. V and J are TRBV29-1 and TRBJ1-1; no firm D call. The CDR3 is 13 residues long. The V gene's germline CDR1 is SQVTM and CDR2 ANQGSEA. V dropped 2 bases and J dropped 0 bases, with 7 bases sitting between them.

This clonotype was observed a handful of times. The CDR3 loop is CASSQVRAYTGELFF. CDR3 coding DNA: TGTGCCAGCAGCCAAGTAAGGGCGTACACCGGGGAGCTGTTTTTT. This rearrangement joins TRBV4-2 to TRBJ2-2; no clear D. V lost 1 base to trimming and J lost 3 bases, with 9 bases between them. This CDR3 region has 15 residues. Looked up from germline, CDR1 is LGHNA and CDR2 is YNFKEQ.

The chain joins TRBV7-2 to TRBJ1-1; D unresolved. Trimming cost V 2 bases and J 1 base, with 5 bases left between them. The germline CDR1 and CDR2 sequences are SGHTA and FQGNSA. The length of the CDR3 is 13 residues. In nucleotides, the CDR3 is TGTGCCAGCAGCTTAAACAAGAACACTGAAGCTTTCTTT. Translation gives CASSLNKNTEAFF.

V and J are TRBV7-3 and TRBJ2-1; 7 bases are a match to TRBD2. There are 17 residues in the CDR3. J was trimmed by 0 bases and V by 5 bases; bases with no gene match: 10. Germline lookup yields CDR1 SGHTA and CDR2 FQGTGA. This CDR3 is CASSAANVAGSYNEQFF. DNA for the CDR3: TGTGCCAGCAGCGCTGCTAATGTAGCGGGCTCCTACAATGAGCAGTTCTTC.

This clonotype was counted ten times or more. The gene calls are TRBV29-1 and TRBJ2-4, with D maybe TRBD2 (6 bases). This CDR3 spans 13 amino acids. Germline CDR1 and CDR2: SQVTM and ANQGSEA. Trimming cost V 6 bases and J 5 bases, with 14 bases left between them. The CDR3 region has the DNA TGCAGCGTGGGGGAGGTAGCGGAAAACATTCAGTACTTC. Protein: CSVGEVAENIQYF.

This chain joins TRBV7-8 and TRBJ2-3; D is unclear. CDR1 and CDR2 (germline): SGHVS, FQNEAQ. This CDR3 has 14 residues. V was shortened by 1 base and J by 2 bases, with 7 bases between the two germline ends. Written as DNA, the CDR3 is TGTGCCAGCAGCTTAGTGATGAACACAGATACGCAGTATTTT. This codes for CASSLVMNTDTQYF.

This clonotype was seen at least ten times. This chain connects TRBV28 to TRBJ2-5; 9 positions match TRBD1. The CDR3 has 15 residues. J lost 3 bases, V lost 3 bases, and 5 bases had no gene match. Germline-derived CDR1 and CDR2 are MDHEN and SYDVKM. The CDR3 DNA reads TGTGCCAGCAGTTTGGGACAGGGCGGGGAAGAGACCCAGTACTTC. Translated: CASSLGQGGEETQYF.

V and J are TRBV7-9 and TRBJ2-7; D might be TRBD1 or TRBD2, each matching 5 bases. This CDR3 region has 15 residues. Germline V gene lookup returns CDR1 SEHNR and CDR2 FQNEAQ (reference sequence). Trimming removed 4 bases from V and 0 bases from J, with 13 bases in between. CDR3 DNA: TGTGCCAGCAGCTGCCGGGGCCCCGTCTCCTACGAGCAGTACTTC. This encodes CASSCRGPVSYEQYF.

This chain connects TRBV29-1 to TRBJ2-3; D possibly uses TRBD1 or TRBD2 (5 bases each). The CDR3 has 13 amino acids. Trimming removed 3 bases at V and 6 bases at J, with 13 bases between. Germline V gene data show CDR1 as SQVTM and CDR2 as ANQGSEA. CDR3 nucleotide sequence: TGCAGCGTTGACGCGTCTGGGGGTGATACGCAGTATTTT. Translating it yields CSVDASGGDTQYF.

The V call is TRBV5-1, the J call TRBJ2-1; D ambiguous. Per the germline V gene, CDR1 is SGHRS and CDR2 is YFSETQ. The CDR3 spans 14 residues. Trimming stripped 2 bases from V and 3 bases from J, with 9 bases between. The CDR3 DNA reads TGCGCCAGCAGCTTCCAGAGGAGCTACAATGAGCAGTTCTTC. Translation: CASSFQRSYNEQFF.

This chain links TRBV5-1 with TRBJ2-1, with D possibly TRBD2 on 5 matching bases. Per germline, CDR1 SGHRS and CDR2 YFSETQ. The CDR3 is 13 residues long. Trimming cost V 4 bases and J 8 bases, with 13 bases left between them. CDR3 protein: CASSNSVHDEQFF. The CDR3 DNA reads TGCGCCAGCAGCAATAGCGTACACGATGAGCAGTTCTTC. Supplemented by reference TRBV5-1 and TRBJ2-1, the full variable domain reads KAGVTQTPRYLIKTRGQQVTLSCSPISGHRSVSWYQQTPGQGLQFLFEYFSETQRNKGNFPGRFSGRQFSNSRSEMNVSTLELGDSALYLCASSNSVHDEQFFGPGTRLTVL.

The CDR3 region is CASTLAGVSYEQYF. CDR3 bases: TGTGCCAGCACCCTAGCGGGGGTTTCCTACGAGCAGTACTTC. The chain is built from TRBV6-1 and TRBJ2-7; the match to TRBD2 covers 10 bases. Germline V gives CDR1 MNHNS, CDR2 SASEGT. V lost 7 bases and J lost 1; bases outside the gene matches: 4. The CDR3 totals 14 residues.